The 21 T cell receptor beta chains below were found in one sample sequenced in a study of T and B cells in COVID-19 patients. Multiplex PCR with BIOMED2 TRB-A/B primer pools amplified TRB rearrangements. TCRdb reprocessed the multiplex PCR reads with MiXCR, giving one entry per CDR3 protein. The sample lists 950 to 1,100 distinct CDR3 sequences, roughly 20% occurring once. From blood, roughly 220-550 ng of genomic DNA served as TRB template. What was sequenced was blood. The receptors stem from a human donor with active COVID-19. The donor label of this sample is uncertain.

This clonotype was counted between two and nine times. CDR3 region: CASSQALAGASGANVLTF. The CDR3 DNA is TGCGCCAGCAGCCAAGCGCTAGCGGGAGCATCCGGGGCCAACGTCCTGACTTTC. V is TRBV4-3 and J is TRBJ2-6; 10 nucleotides match TRBD2. Trimming cost V 1 base and J 4 bases; bases outside gene matches: 7. The CDR3 runs 18 residues. CDR1 LGHNA and CDR2 YSLEER come from the germline V gene.

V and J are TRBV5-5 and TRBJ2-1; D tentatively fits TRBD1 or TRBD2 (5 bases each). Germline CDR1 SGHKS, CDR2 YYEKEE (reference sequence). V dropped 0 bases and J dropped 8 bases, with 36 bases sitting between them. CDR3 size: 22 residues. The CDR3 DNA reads TGTGCCAGCAGCTTGGTATCAGGTTCTAGCTCTGGGGCCAACGTCCACCCCCATGAGCAGTTCTTC. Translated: CASSLVSGSSSGANVHPHEQFF.

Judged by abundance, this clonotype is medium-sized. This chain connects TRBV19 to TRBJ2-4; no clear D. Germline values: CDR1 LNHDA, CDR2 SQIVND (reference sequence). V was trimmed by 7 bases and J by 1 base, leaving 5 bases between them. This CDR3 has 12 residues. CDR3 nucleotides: TGTGCCAGTACTTCCGCCAAAAACATTCAGTACTTC. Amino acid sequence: CASTSAKNIQYF.

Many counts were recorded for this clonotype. The CDR3: CAIRRTGEGYTF. In DNA form, the CDR3 reads TGTGCCATCAGACGGACAGGGGAAGGCTACACCTTC. The chain employs TRBV10-3 and TRBJ1-2; TRBD1 matches at 9 bases. The germline V gene has CDR1 ENHRY and CDR2 SYGVKD. V dropped 6 bases and J dropped 8; count of bases not matched to a gene: 4. The CDR3 contains 12 residues.

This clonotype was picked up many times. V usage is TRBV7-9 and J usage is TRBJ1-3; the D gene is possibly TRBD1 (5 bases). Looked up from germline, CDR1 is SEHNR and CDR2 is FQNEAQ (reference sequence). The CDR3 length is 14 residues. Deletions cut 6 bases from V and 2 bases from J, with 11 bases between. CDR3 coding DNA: TGTGCCAGCAGACCTGGGGACGCTGGAAACACCATATATTTT. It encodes CASRPGDAGNTIYF.

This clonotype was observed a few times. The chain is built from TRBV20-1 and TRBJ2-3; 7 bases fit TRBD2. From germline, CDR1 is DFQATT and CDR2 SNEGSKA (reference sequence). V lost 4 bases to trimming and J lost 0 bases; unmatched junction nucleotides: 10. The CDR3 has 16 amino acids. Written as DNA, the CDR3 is TGCAGTGCTACCGCGAGGGGAGGGGCTAGCACAGATACGCAGTATTTT. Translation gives CSATARGGASTDTQYF.

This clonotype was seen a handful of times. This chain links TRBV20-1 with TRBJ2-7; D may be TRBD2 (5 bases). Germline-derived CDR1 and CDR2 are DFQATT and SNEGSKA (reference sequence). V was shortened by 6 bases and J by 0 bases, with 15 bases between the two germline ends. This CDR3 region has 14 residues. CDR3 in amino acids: CSATGIKSSYEQYF. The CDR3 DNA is TGCAGTGCAACCGGGATTAAAAGCTCCTACGAGCAGTACTTC.

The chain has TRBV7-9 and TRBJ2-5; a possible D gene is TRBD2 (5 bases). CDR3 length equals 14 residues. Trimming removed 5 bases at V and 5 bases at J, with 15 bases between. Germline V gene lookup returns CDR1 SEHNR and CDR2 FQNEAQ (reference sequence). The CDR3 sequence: CASSPGELGETQYF. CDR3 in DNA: TGTGCCAGCAGCCCCGGGGAACTAGGGGAGACCCAGTACTTC.

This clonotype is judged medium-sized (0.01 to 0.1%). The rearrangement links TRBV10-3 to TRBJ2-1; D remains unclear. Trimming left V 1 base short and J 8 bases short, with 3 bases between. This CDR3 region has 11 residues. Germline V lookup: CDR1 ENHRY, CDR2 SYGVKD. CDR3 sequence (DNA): TGTGCCATCAGTGAGTTCGATGAGCAGTTCTTC. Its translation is CAISEFDEQFF.

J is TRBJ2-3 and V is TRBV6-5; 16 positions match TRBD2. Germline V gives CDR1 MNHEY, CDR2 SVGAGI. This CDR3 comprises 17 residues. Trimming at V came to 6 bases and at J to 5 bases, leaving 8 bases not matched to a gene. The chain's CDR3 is CASRSGLAGGPEDTQYF. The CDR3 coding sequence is TGTGCCAGCAGATCGGGACTAGCGGGAGGGCCGGAAGATACGCAGTATTTT.

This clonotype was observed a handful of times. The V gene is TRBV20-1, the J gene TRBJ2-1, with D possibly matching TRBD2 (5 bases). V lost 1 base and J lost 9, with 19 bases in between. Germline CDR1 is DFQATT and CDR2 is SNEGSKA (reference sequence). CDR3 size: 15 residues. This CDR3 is CSARVFGGRNGEQFF. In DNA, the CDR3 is TGCAGTGCTAGAGTCTTCGGCGGGCGAAACGGTGAGCAGTTCTTC.

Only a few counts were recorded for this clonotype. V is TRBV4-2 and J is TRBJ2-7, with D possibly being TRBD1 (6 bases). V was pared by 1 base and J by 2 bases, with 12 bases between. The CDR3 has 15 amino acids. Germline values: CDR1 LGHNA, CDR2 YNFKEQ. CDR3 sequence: CASSQVAGETYEQYF. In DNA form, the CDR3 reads TGTGCCAGCAGCCAAGTGGCAGGGGAAACCTACGAGCAGTACTTC.

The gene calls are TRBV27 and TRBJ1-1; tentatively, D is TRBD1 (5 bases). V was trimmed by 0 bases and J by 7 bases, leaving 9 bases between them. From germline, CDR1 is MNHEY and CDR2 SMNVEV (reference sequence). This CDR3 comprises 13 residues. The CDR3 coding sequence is TGTGCCAGCAGTTTATCCGGGACGGGTGAAGCTTTCTTT. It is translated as CASSLSGTGEAFF.

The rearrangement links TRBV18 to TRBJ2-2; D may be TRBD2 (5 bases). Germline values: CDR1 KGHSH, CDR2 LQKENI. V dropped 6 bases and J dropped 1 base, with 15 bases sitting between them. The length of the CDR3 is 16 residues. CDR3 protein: CASSVRESGNTGELFF. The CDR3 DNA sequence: TGTGCCAGCTCCGTACGCGAGAGCGGGAACACCGGGGAGCTGTTTTTT.

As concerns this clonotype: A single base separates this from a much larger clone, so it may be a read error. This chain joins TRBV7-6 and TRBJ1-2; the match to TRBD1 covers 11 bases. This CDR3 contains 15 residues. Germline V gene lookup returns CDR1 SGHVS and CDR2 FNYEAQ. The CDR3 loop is CTSSLSGTGGYGYTF. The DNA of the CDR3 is TGTACCAGCAGCCTCTCCGGGACAGGGGGCTATGGCTACACCTTC.

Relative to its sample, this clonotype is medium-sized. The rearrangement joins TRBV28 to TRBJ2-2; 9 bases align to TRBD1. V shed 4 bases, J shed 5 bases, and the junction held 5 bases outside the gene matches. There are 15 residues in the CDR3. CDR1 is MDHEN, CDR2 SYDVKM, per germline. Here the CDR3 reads CASSSQGAGTGELFF. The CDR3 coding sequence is TGTGCCAGCAGTTCACAGGGGGCGGGGACCGGGGAGCTGTTTTTT.

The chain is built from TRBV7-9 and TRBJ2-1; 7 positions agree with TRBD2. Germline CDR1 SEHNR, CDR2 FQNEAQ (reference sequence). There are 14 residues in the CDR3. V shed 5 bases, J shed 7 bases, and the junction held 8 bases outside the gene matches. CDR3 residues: CASSTRTSGNEQFF. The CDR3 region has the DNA TGTGCCAGCAGCACTCGGACTAGTGGGAATGAGCAGTTCTTC.

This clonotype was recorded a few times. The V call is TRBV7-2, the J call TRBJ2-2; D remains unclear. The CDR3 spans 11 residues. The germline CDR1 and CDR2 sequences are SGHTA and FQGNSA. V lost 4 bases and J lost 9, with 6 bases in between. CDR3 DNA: TGTGCCAGCAGCTCCCCCCGGGAGCTGTTTTTT. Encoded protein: CASSSPRELFF.

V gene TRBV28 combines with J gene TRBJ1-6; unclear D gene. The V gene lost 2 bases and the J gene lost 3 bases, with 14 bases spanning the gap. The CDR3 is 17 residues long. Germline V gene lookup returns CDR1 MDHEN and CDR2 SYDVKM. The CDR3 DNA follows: TGTGCCAGCAGTTTAGGGCGCCCGCAGGTCTATAATTCACCCCTCCACTTT. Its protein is CASSLGRPQVYNSPLHF.

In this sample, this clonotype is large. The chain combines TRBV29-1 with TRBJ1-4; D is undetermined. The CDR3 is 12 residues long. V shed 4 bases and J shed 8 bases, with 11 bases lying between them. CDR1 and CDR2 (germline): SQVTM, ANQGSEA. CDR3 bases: TGCAGCGTTGGGACTGTGGGGGAAAAACTGTTTTTT. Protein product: CSVGTVGEKLFF. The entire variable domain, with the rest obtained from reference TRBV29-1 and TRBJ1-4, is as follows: SAVISQKPSRDICQRGTSLTIQCQVDSQVTMMFWYRQQPGQSLTLIATANQGSEATYESGFVIDKFPISRPNLTFSTLTVSNMSPEDSSIYLCSVGTVGEKLFFGSGTQLSVL.

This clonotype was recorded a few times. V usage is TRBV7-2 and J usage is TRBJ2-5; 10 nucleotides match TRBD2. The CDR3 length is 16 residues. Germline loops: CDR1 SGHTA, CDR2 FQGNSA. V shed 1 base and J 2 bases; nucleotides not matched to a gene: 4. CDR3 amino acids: CASSLGLAGEQETQYF. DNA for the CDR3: TGTGCCAGCAGCTTAGGGCTAGCGGGGGAACAAGAGACCCAGTACTTC.